Listed here are 28 T cell receptor beta chains from one sample, sequenced in a study of blood T cells in healthy people across ages. Combining a sample-barcoded 5' primer with a J-beta primer mix, a second PCR ran for roughly 7 to 12 cycles. MiXCR was run by TCRdb on the 5' RACE reads, yielding one entry per CDR3 protein. The sample has about 780,000 distinct CDR3 sequences; 60% to 80% are singletons. Sequencing used blood. These receptors were collected from a man under 40 in good health.

This clonotype was found once. The chain combines TRBV4-1 with TRBJ2-5; 7 positions match TRBD2. Germline CDR1 and CDR2: MGHRA and YSYEKL. V lost 2 bases, J lost 5 bases, and 14 bases stayed unmatched. The CDR3 length is 17 residues. CDR3 nucleotides: TGCGCCAGCAGCCAACACCACTCCGCGGGAGAGGGGGAGACCCAGTACTTC. Translation: CASSQHHSAGEGETQYF.

The gene calls are TRBV20-1 and TRBJ1-5; tentative D call: TRBD1 (5 bases). The CDR3 has 12 residues. The V end was cut by 7 bases, the J end by 3 bases, with 10 bases between. CDR1 is DFQATT, CDR2 SNEGSKA, per germline (reference sequence). CDR3 DNA sequence: TGCAGTGTCTCCGGGGCCAATCAGCCCCAGCATTTT. This codes for CSVSGANQPQHF.

The rearrangement joins TRBV7-2 to TRBJ2-1, with 13 bases lining up with TRBD2. V trimming: 4 bases; J trimming: 7 bases; junction bases outside the gene matches: 4. Germline CDR1 SGHTA, CDR2 FQGNSA. This CDR3 has 15 amino acids. The CDR3 here is CASSSGLAGANEQFF. As DNA, the CDR3 is TGTGCCAGCAGCTCTGGACTAGCGGGGGCAAATGAGCAGTTCTTC.

This clonotype appeared a few times. The V gene is TRBV4-3, the J gene TRBJ2-1; TRBD1 is a possible D gene (6 bases). The assigned J gene may be wrong: the sequence end matches TRBJ2-7 better. From germline, CDR1 is LGHNA and CDR2 YSLEER. CDR3 length: 11 residues. CDR3 DNA sequence: TGCGCCAGCAGCGGGGGCGCCGAGCAGTACTTC. It is translated as CASSGGAEQYF.

The sample holds a few counts of this clonotype. V usage is TRBV27 and J usage is TRBJ1-2; weak D call: TRBD1 (5 bases). Trimming stripped 0 bases from V and 4 bases from J, with 12 bases between. Germline CDR1 is MNHEY and CDR2 is SMNVEV (reference sequence). CDR3 length equals 15 residues. CDR3 loop: CASSLSGLQGYGYTF. CDR3 nucleotides: TGTGCCAGCAGTTTATCAGGGCTCCAGGGCTATGGCTACACCTTC.

This clonotype was detected a few times. The chain uses TRBV6-1 and TRBJ1-4, with D unresolved. V gave up 6 bases and J gave up 5 bases, with 7 bases separating them. CDR3 size: 12 residues. Germline V gene sequence: CDR1 MNHNS, CDR2 SASEGT. In nucleotides, the CDR3 is TGTGCCAGCAGACGACGGAATGAAAAACTGTTTTTT. Protein: CASRRRNEKLFF.

This chain uses TRBV20-1 with TRBJ1-2, with TRBD1 as a possible D gene (6 bases). The CDR3 extends over 14 amino acids. V dropped 4 bases and J dropped 3 bases, with 15 bases sitting between them. CDR1 DFQATT and CDR2 SNEGSKA come from the germline V gene (reference sequence). The CDR3 loop is CSATRPTGYYGYTF. DNA for the CDR3: TGCAGTGCTACGAGGCCCACAGGGTACTATGGCTACACCTTC.

This clonotype was observed a handful of times. V usage is TRBV4-3 and J usage is TRBJ2-7, with D possibly matching TRBD1 (6 bases). Germline-derived CDR1 and CDR2 are LGHNA and YSLEER. V was clipped by 4 bases and J by 0 bases, with 13 bases between them. The CDR3 extends over 15 amino acids. CDR3 sequence reads: CASSRAQGSSYEQYF. The CDR3 DNA reads TGCGCCAGCAGCCGAGCTCAGGGGTCCTCCTACGAGCAGTACTTC.

V is TRBV29-1 and J is TRBJ2-7, with 9 positions matching TRBD1. Germline CDR1 SQVTM, CDR2 ANQGSEA. Germline trimming cut 6 bases from V and 1 base from J; bases unmatched to any gene: 7. The CDR3 sequence is 14 residues long. CDR3: CSVGQGGGSYEQYF. The CDR3 DNA follows: TGCAGCGTGGGACAGGGAGGGGGATCCTACGAGCAGTACTTC.

The rearrangement joins TRBV4-3 to TRBJ2-3, with TRBD2 matching over 10 bases. Germline V CDR1 and CDR2: LGHNA, YSLEER. The CDR3 length is 18 residues. The ends lost 0 bases at V and 2 bases at J; junction bases unmatched: 8. The CDR3 spells CASSQEGKSGGVTDTQYF. DNA for the CDR3: TGCGCCAGCAGCCAAGAAGGAAAAAGCGGGGGGGTCACAGATACGCAGTATTTT.

This chain connects TRBV11-3 to TRBJ2-4, with D hard to call. The J call is doubtful: the DNA matches TRBJ2-7 better. This CDR3 comprises 12 residues. Germline loops: CDR1 SGHNT, CDR2 YENEEA. The DNA for the CDR3 is TGTGCCAGCAGCTCCCGACCGGGCGAGCAGTACTTC. Its protein is CASSSRPGEQYF.

This clonotype was observed a handful of times. The chain employs TRBV7-2 and TRBJ2-7; 7 bases map to TRBD1. There are 15 residues in the CDR3. The germline gives CDR1 SGHTA, CDR2 FQGNSA. V was pared by 6 bases and J by 0 bases, with 8 bases of the junction left unmatched. The CDR3 DNA sequence: TGTGCCAGCAGTATGGCCGGACAGGTCTCCTACGAGCAGTACTTC. Translated, it gives CASSMAGQVSYEQYF.

The rearrangement links TRBV7-2 to TRBJ1-1, with D maybe TRBD1 (5 bases). CDR3 size: 15 residues. Per germline, CDR1 SGHTA and CDR2 FQGNSA. Trimming left V 0 bases short and J 1 base short, with 9 bases between. Here the CDR3 reads CASSLATGENTEAFF. Written as DNA, the CDR3 is TGTGCCAGCAGCTTAGCCACAGGCGAGAACACTGAAGCTTTCTTT.

The chain employs TRBV7-8 and TRBJ1-2; TRBD1 is a possible D gene (5 bases). The V and J ends lost 4 bases and 8 bases respectively, with 20 bases between them. Germline V gene data show CDR1 as SGHVS and CDR2 as FQNEAQ. CDR3 length: 15 residues. CDR3 sequence (DNA): TGTGCCAGCAGCTACGGAAGGCCCGGGGGGGAAGGCTACACCTTC. It specifies CASSYGRPGGEGYTF.

About this clonotype itself: Its ends do not fully match the called genes, so a read error is possible. The chain has TRBV7-2 and TRBJ2-5, with D perhaps matching TRBD2 (6 bases). Per germline, CDR1 SGHTA and CDR2 FQGNSA. CDR3 length: 15 residues. CDR3 coding DNA: TGTGCCCGCAGCTTATTCGGGGGAGTGGGGGAGACCCAGTACTTC. This sequence encodes CARSLFGGVGETQYF. The full variable domain, in which reference TRBV7-2 and TRBJ2-5 provide the parts outside the CDR3, is GAGVSQSPSNKVTEKGKDVELRCDPISGHTALYWYRQSLGQGLEFLIYFQGNSAPDKSGLPSDRFSAERTGGSVSTLTIQRTQQEDSAVYLCARSLFGGVGETQYFGPGTRLLVL.

The chain combines TRBV13 with TRBJ1-2; 9 bases match TRBD1. The ends lost 3 bases at V and 8 bases at J; junction bases unmatched: 13. Germline V lookup: CDR1 PRHDT, CDR2 FYEKMQ (reference sequence). The CDR3 extends over 16 amino acids. The DNA of the CDR3 is TGTGCCAGCAGCTTGGACCCGGGACAGGGAATGCGGGGCTACACCTTC. Translating gives CASSLDPGQGMRGYTF.

The chain has TRBV20-1 and TRBJ2-1, with 13 nucleotides matching TRBD2. CDR3 length: 15 amino acids. With V trimmed by 0 bases and J by 5 bases, 1 base remained unmatched. CDR1 DFQATT and CDR2 SNEGSKA come from the germline V gene (reference sequence). CDR3 in amino acids: CSARETSGGHNEQFF. The DNA for the CDR3 is TGCAGTGCTAGAGAGACTAGCGGGGGGCACAATGAGCAGTTCTTC.

The chain links TRBV7-9 to TRBJ1-6; a weak D match, TRBD1 (6 bases). This CDR3 is 14 amino acids long. V lost 5 bases to trimming and J lost 8 bases, with 13 bases between them. The germline gives CDR1 SEHNR, CDR2 FQNEAQ (reference sequence). The CDR3 nucleotides are TGTGCCAGCAGCGAACAGGGTGGCGATTCACCCCTCCACTTT. Amino acid sequence: CASSEQGGDSPLHF.

J is TRBJ2-7 and V is TRBV5-4; 7 bases are shared with TRBD2. The CDR3 is made up of 15 amino acids. After removal of 0 bases from V and 4 bases from J, the junction contained 7 bases not matched to a gene. Germline V CDR1 and CDR2: SGHNT, YYREEE (reference sequence). CDR3 region: CASSLEAGRGYEQYF. The CDR3 DNA is TGTGCCAGCAGCTTGGAGGCAGGGAGGGGTTACGAGCAGTACTTC.

The chain has TRBV20-1 and TRBJ2-7; 15 bases line up with TRBD2. Germline assignment: CDR1 DFQATT and CDR2 SNEGSKA (reference sequence). J was trimmed by 4 bases and V by 1 base; bases with no gene match: 5. The CDR3 covers 16 residues. CDR3 sequence (DNA): TGCAGTGCTAGAGGGGGGACTAGCGGGGGGAATTACGAGCAGTACTTC. Translation: CSARGGTSGGNYEQYF.

The chain links TRBV9 to TRBJ2-1, with TRBD1 identical over 9 bases. With 4 bases clipped from V and 5 bases from J, the junction kept 10 bases outside the gene matches. This CDR3 spans 16 amino acids. Germline CDR1 and CDR2: SGDLS and YYNGEE. CDR3 amino acids: CASSSRGDRVHNEQFF. DNA of the CDR3: TGTGCCAGCAGCTCCCGGGGGGACAGGGTCCACAATGAGCAGTTCTTC.

The rearrangement joins TRBV28 to TRBJ2-5; 8 positions agree with TRBD2. The ends lost 4 bases at V and 2 bases at J; junction bases unmatched: 6. The CDR3 is 15 residues long. Germline V gene data show CDR1 as MDHEN and CDR2 as SYDVKM. The CDR3 is CASSWGAGEQETQYF. The DNA of the CDR3 is TGTGCCAGCAGTTGGGGAGCGGGGGAACAAGAGACCCAGTACTTC.

The V call is TRBV20-1, the J call TRBJ1-4, with 7 bases that match TRBD1. The germline V gene encodes CDR1 DFQATT and CDR2 SNEGSKA (reference sequence). Germline trimming cut 2 bases from V and 0 bases from J; bases unmatched to any gene: 6. The CDR3 length is 16 residues. The CDR3 loop reads CSARLRQGPTNEKLFF. For the CDR3, the DNA is TGCAGTGCTAGACTTCGACAGGGACCAACTAATGAAAAACTGTTTTTT.

The V call is TRBV4-2, the J call TRBJ2-5, with 8 bases lining up with TRBD1. Looked up from germline, CDR1 is LGHNA and CDR2 is YNFKEQ. The CDR3 is made up of 16 amino acids. Unmatched junction bases numbered 14, after V lost 0 bases and J lost 11 bases. The CDR3: CASSQDPGQVSYEQYF. As DNA, the CDR3 is TGTGCCAGCAGCCAAGACCCGGGACAGGTGTCCTATGAGCAGTACTTC.

This chain joins TRBV9 and TRBJ1-4, with D possibly matching TRBD1 (5 bases). The CDR3 is made up of 16 amino acids. Trimming cost V 4 bases and J 8 bases, with 21 bases left between them. Germline V gene data show CDR1 as SGDLS and CDR2 as YYNGEE. CDR3 coding DNA: TGTGCCAGCAGCTCGAGCCCCGTGGCAGGGATGGAAAAACTGTTTTTT. As protein: CASSSSPVAGMEKLFF. Full variable domain (outside the CDR3, taken from reference TRBV9 and TRBJ1-4): DSGVTQTPKHLITATGQRVTLRCSPRSGDLSVYWYQQSLDQGLQFLIQYYNGEERAKGNILERFSAQQFPDLHSELNLSSLELGDSALYFCASSSSPVAGMEKLFFGSGTQLSVL.

In regard to this clonotype: At one end the junction does not follow the germline gene, possibly because of a read error. The genes are TRBV25-1 and TRBJ2-1, with 8 bases matching TRBD2. Per the germline V gene, CDR1 is MGHDK and CDR2 is SYGVNS. CDR3 size: 15 residues. CDR3 residues: CASSEAGTSYNEQVF. The CDR3 nucleotides read TGTGCCAGCAGTGAAGCCGGGACTAGTTACAATGAGCAGGTCTTC.

The chain employs TRBV4-3 and TRBJ2-4; 10 bases are a match to TRBD1. The J call may be mistaken, given a closer DNA end match to TRBJ2-7. The CDR3 extends over 14 amino acids. Per the germline V gene, CDR1 is LGHNA and CDR2 is YSLEER. CDR3 DNA: TGCGCCAGCAGCCGCGGACAGGGGGTCCACGAGCAGTACTTC. Protein: CASSRGQGVHEQYF.

J is TRBJ1-2 and V is TRBV4-3, with 7 bases identical to TRBD1. Trimming removed 1 base from V and 4 bases from J; junction bases left unmatched: 6. From germline, CDR1 is LGHNA and CDR2 YSLEER. The length of the CDR3 is 15 residues. The CDR3 DNA reads as TGCGCCAGCAGCCAAGCAGGCGGGACAGTCTATGGCTACACCTTC. Its translation is CASSQAGGTVYGYTF.